Each of the 21 T cell receptor beta chains below was sequenced from the same sample in a study of cytomegalovirus exposure and HLA in healthy donors. Researchers ran the PCR with 60 Vbeta and 13 Jbeta primers. Generated by immunoSEQ multiplex PCR, the TCRdb table keeps only in-frame clones and is missing some. Counted here are some 41,000 clones, roughly half occurring once; the ten biggest clones make up about 6.3%. The sample taken for sequencing was PBMCs. These receptor sequences come from a man aged 55 to 70 in good health and CMV-seronegative.

This clone was counted a few times. This chain uses TRBV5-1 with TRBJ2-4, with TRBD2 identical over 9 bases. V lost 0 bases and J lost 5; bases outside the gene matches: 0. The CDR3 loop spans 14 amino acids. Germline-derived CDR1 and CDR2 are SGHRS and YFSETQ. The CDR3 sequence is CASSLGLAENIQYF. The CDR3 region has the DNA TGCGCCAGCAGCTTGGGACTAGCGGAAAACATTCAGTACTTC.

The chain recombines TRBV6-6 with TRBJ2-5, with 9 bases fitting TRBD1. The CDR3 runs 15 residues. Germline V lookup: CDR1 MNHNY, CDR2 SVGAGI (reference sequence). V shed 5 bases, J shed 5 bases, and the junction held 9 bases outside the gene matches. The CDR3 DNA reads TGTGCCAGCAGTCCCTCACAGGGGGCGGGGGAGACCCAGTACTTC. Protein product: CASSPSQGAGETQYF.

In its sample, this clone was seen once. This chain connects TRBV5-1 to TRBJ2-1, with 9 positions matching TRBD2. Germline V CDR1 and CDR2: SGHRS, YFSETQ. The CDR3 covers 16 residues. With V trimmed by 4 bases and J by 0 bases, 5 bases remained unmatched. CDR3 loop: CASSVDSGSSYNEQFF. CDR3 DNA sequence: TGCGCCAGCAGCGTAGATAGCGGGAGCTCCTACAATGAGCAGTTCTTC.

The count of this clone is one. V and J are TRBV29-1 and TRBJ2-1; D ambiguous. The CDR3 extends over 13 amino acids. V shed 4 bases and J shed 0 bases, with 7 bases lying between them. CDR1 and CDR2 from the germline V gene are SQVTM and ANQGSEA. CDR3 nucleotides: TGCAGCGTTGCTGGCCGCTCCTACAATGAGCAGTTCTTC. This encodes CSVAGRSYNEQFF.

V is TRBV18 and J is TRBJ1-5; the D gene is possibly TRBD1 (5 bases). The germline V and J ends were trimmed by 1 base and 6 bases, with 10 bases remaining between them. Germline V CDR1 and CDR2: KGHSH, LQKENI. The CDR3 extends over 14 amino acids. CDR3: CASSPQNGGQPQHF. CDR3 coding DNA: TGTGCCAGCTCACCACAAAACGGGGGTCAGCCCCAGCATTTT.

Notes on this clone: At the DNA level, this CDR3 is encoded by other sequences in the same sample as well. This chain uses TRBV7-9 with TRBJ1-1; D unresolved. Trimming cost V 3 bases and J 2 bases, with 7 bases left between them. From germline, CDR1 is SEHNR and CDR2 FQNEAQ (reference sequence). This CDR3 contains 13 residues. In DNA, the CDR3 is TGTGCCAGCAGCTTTGGAGGAAACACTGAAGCTTTCTTT. It codes for CASSFGGNTEAFF.

The chain recombines TRBV30 with TRBJ1-2; D might be TRBD1 (5 bases). This CDR3 region has 14 residues. V dropped 5 bases and J dropped 1 base, with 14 bases sitting between them. The germline CDR1 and CDR2 sequences are GTSNPN and SVGIG (reference sequence). CDR3 DNA sequence: TGTGCCTGGGGAGCTGAGACAGATAACTATGGCTACACCTTC. It yields the protein CAWGAETDNYGYTF.

V and J are TRBV19 and TRBJ2-2, with 10 bases identical to TRBD1. Trimming took 8 bases from V and 4 from J; bases not matched to a gene: 4. The CDR3 extends over 14 amino acids. Germline V gene lookup returns CDR1 LNHDA and CDR2 SQIVND (reference sequence). CDR3 in DNA: TGTGCCAGTCGACAGGGGGCCGCCACCGGGGAGCTGTTTTTT. This sequence encodes CASRQGAATGELFF. The variable domain in full, with the rest retrieved from reference TRBV19 and TRBJ2-2, is DGGITQSPKYLFRKEGQNVTLSCEQNLNHDAMYWYRQDPGQGLRLIYYSQIVNDFQKGDIAEGYSVSREKKESFPLTVTSAQKNPTAFYLCASRQGAATGELFFGEGSRLTVL.

The chain carries TRBV5-4 and TRBJ1-2; 8 nucleotides agree with TRBD1. J was trimmed by 4 bases and V by 3 bases; bases with no gene match: 8. The germline gives CDR1 SGHNT, CDR2 YYREEE (reference sequence). The CDR3 extends over 15 amino acids. For the CDR3, the DNA is TGTGCCAGCAGCTATGGACAGGGCGAATTCTATGGCTACACCTTC. Its protein product is CASSYGQGEFYGYTF.

The chain has TRBV4-2 and TRBJ2-3; 7 positions agree with TRBD2. CDR3 length equals 20 residues. The J segment lost 0 bases and the V segment lost 0 bases, leaving 15 bases of the junction unmatched. Germline V gene sequence: CDR1 LGHNA, CDR2 YNFKEQ. CDR3 nucleotides: TGTGCCAGCAGCCAAGATTGGAGTGCGGGGGAGGCGAGCAGCACAGATACGCAGTATTTT. Protein sequence: CASSQDWSAGEASSTDTQYF.

The chain joins TRBV30 to TRBJ1-2; 7 bases are shared with TRBD1. The CDR3 runs 13 residues. V lost 1 base and J lost 8; bases outside the gene matches: 7. CDR1 GTSNPN and CDR2 SVGIG come from the germline V gene (reference sequence). DNA for the CDR3: TGTGCCTGGAGTGGACAGGGAGTTTCAGGCTACACCTTC. Translating it yields CAWSGQGVSGYTF.

The rearrangement joins TRBV30 to TRBJ2-5; 11 nucleotides agree with TRBD2. CDR3 size: 15 residues. The ends lost 3 bases at V and 3 bases at J; junction bases unmatched: 6. Germline CDR1 and CDR2: GTSNPN and SVGIG (reference sequence). The CDR3 nucleotides read TGTGCCTGGAGGAGCCTTAGCGGGAGGGAAGAGACCCAGTACTTC. The encoded protein is CAWRSLSGREETQYF.

V and J are TRBV7-6 and TRBJ2-1; D is possibly TRBD2 (6 bases). V was shortened by 5 bases and J by 4 bases, with 9 bases between the two germline ends. Germline V lookup: CDR1 SGHVS, CDR2 FNYEAQ. The CDR3 runs 13 residues. CDR3 sequence reads: CASSRDSYNEQFF. The CDR3 DNA reads as TGTGCCAGCAGCCGGGACTCTTACAATGAGCAGTTCTTC.

This clone occurred a few times. V gene TRBV7-9 combines with J gene TRBJ2-3; weak D call: TRBD2 (5 bases). Germline CDR1 SEHNR, CDR2 FQNEAQ (reference sequence). The V gene lost 3 bases and the J gene lost 1 base, with 14 bases spanning the gap. This CDR3 has 16 amino acids. CDR3 nucleotides: TGTGCCAGCAGCTTCCCGACTTTGCGGGGCACAGATACGCAGTATTTT. Its translation is CASSFPTLRGTDTQYF. Full variable domain (missing parts from reference TRBV7-9 and TRBJ2-3): DTGVSQNPRHKITKRGQNVTFRCDPISEHNRLYWYRQTLGQGPEFLTYFQNEAQLEKSRLLSDRFSAERPKGSFSTLEIQRTEQGDSAMYLCASSFPTLRGTDTQYFGPGTRLTVL.

The chain links TRBV11-2 to TRBJ1-1; TRBD1 is a possible D gene (5 bases). Per germline, CDR1 SGHAT and CDR2 FQNNGV. The CDR3 length is 15 residues. The V end lost 4 bases, the J end lost 5 bases, and 17 bases lay between the germline ends. CDR3: CASSSTRGGGTEAFF. The CDR3 nucleotides are TGTGCCAGCAGCTCAACTCGTGGGGGAGGGACTGAAGCTTTCTTT.

The rearrangement links TRBV10-1 to TRBJ2-3; 9 bases fit TRBD2. Germline CDR1 and CDR2: WNHNN and SYGVQD (reference sequence). The trim removed 6 bases at V and 7 bases at J, leaving 2 bases unmatched. The CDR3 sequence is 12 residues long. CDR3: CASSGTSYTQYF. In DNA, the CDR3 is TGCGCCAGCAGCGGGACTAGCTATACGCAGTATTTT.

This chain connects TRBV2 to TRBJ1-5, with D possibly TRBD1 on 6 matching bases. The CDR3 loop spans 14 amino acids. From germline, CDR1 is SNHLY and CDR2 FYNNEI. V shed 4 bases and J shed 6 bases, with 13 bases lying between them. Written as DNA, the CDR3 is TGTGCCAGCAGTGCCGACAGGACGATTCAGCCCCAGCATTTT. It translates to CASSADRTIQPQHF.

This chain joins TRBV9 and TRBJ1-1, with D possibly TRBD1 on 6 matching bases. Deletions cut 2 bases from V and 0 bases from J, with 8 bases between. The CDR3 length is 14 residues. From germline, CDR1 is SGDLS and CDR2 YYNGEE. The CDR3: CASSVNRVNTEAFF. In DNA, the CDR3 is TGTGCCAGCAGCGTCAACAGGGTGAACACTGAAGCTTTCTTT.

The V and J genes are TRBV28 and TRBJ2-7, with D possibly matching TRBD1 (6 bases). The CDR3 runs to 12 residues. Trimming cost V 6 bases and J 8 bases, with 14 bases left between them. Germline CDR1 MDHEN, CDR2 SYDVKM. The CDR3 sequence: CASSPPRGKQYF. The CDR3 nucleotides are TGTGCCAGCAGCCCCCCTAGGGGGAAGCAGTACTTC. The whole variable domain, filled in from reference TRBV28 and TRBJ2-7, reads DVKVTQSSRYLVKRTGEKVFLECVQDMDHENMFWYRQDPGLGLRLIYFSYDVKMKEKGDIPEGYSVSREKKERFSLILESASTNQTSMYLCASSPPRGKQYFGPGTRLTVT.

The chain joins TRBV10-2 to TRBJ1-1; 8 bases are shared with TRBD1. CDR3 size: 13 residues. The J segment lost 7 bases and the V segment lost 7 bases, leaving 8 bases of the junction unmatched. Germline CDR1 and CDR2: WSHSY and SAAADI. DNA of the CDR3: TGCGCCAGCATGCAGGGGGCCCGGCTTGAAGCTTTCTTT. Protein: CASMQGARLEAFF.

The chain combines TRBV7-7 with TRBJ2-1; 7 positions match TRBD1. Germline CDR1 is SSHAT and CDR2 is FNYEAQ (reference sequence). This CDR3 comprises 14 residues. The J segment lost 4 bases and the V segment lost 2 bases, leaving 2 bases of the junction unmatched. The CDR3 sequence: CASSLRTGYNEQFF. The DNA for the CDR3 is TGTGCCAGCAGCTTACGGACAGGTTACAATGAGCAGTTCTTC.